This T cell receptor (beta chain) is drawn from a study of memory CD4+ T cells and cytomegalovirus serostatus. Study-wide background: Of the healthy Belgian adults, 8 to 10 were CMV seropositive and about 24 seronegative.

General observations from the study: The CMV-associated TCR signature appears largely within the CD4+ memory repertoire. 67 of 164 known CMV-associated TCRbeta sequences appeared in CD4+ memory.

Data came from immunoSEQ multiplex PCR; TCRdb stores just in-frame clones and leaves some out. Here the sample spans about 45,000 clones, 76% being singletons. Turning to this clone: What it recognizes is unknown.

Single viable CD3+CD4+CD8-CD45RO+ cells were sorted as the memory CD4+ T cells. CD4+ T cells were isolated by positive magnetic selection. Unmatched junction bases numbered 12, after V lost 5 bases and J lost 5 bases. The CDR3 spans 16 residues. Germline V lookup: CDR1 LNHDA, CDR2 SQIVND (reference sequence). V usage is TRBV19 and J usage is TRBJ1-5; TRBD1 matches 7 bases. Source material: memory CD4+ T cells from blood. The sequence derives from an adult in good health and CMV-seronegative. CDR3: CASSLQGGGGDQPQHF. The DNA of the CDR3 is TGTGCCAGTAGTCTCCAGGGGGGAGGCGGTGATCAGCCCCAGCATTTT.